Each of the 25 T cell receptor beta chains below was sequenced from the same sample in a study of blood T cell repertoires in COVID-19. Assay: immunoSEQ multiplex PCR; the TCRdb copy retains only in-frame clones and omits some. This sample has roughly 190,000 clones, with 85% to 95% found just once. Material for sequencing was peripheral blood. The receptors were gathered from a man between 25 and 39 years old with COVID-19, enrolled during active disease.

V and J are TRBV6-5 and TRBJ1-1; 10 bases match TRBD1. Per germline, CDR1 MNHEY and CDR2 SVGAGI. V lost 8 bases, J lost 4 bases, and 7 bases stayed unmatched. The CDR3 is 14 residues long. The CDR3 sequence is CASGRQGAGTEAFF. In nucleotides, the CDR3 is TGTGCCAGCGGCCGACAGGGGGCTGGCACTGAAGCTTTCTTT.

V usage is TRBV5-1 and J usage is TRBJ1-6; the D gene is possibly TRBD1 (6 bases). From germline, CDR1 is SGHRS and CDR2 YFSETQ. The length of the CDR3 is 15 residues. Trimming pared 2 bases from V and 10 bases from J, leaving 16 bases between. The CDR3 protein is CASSLPGRGSSPLHF. For the CDR3, the DNA is TGCGCCAGCAGCTTACCCGGCAGGGGAAGCTCACCCCTCCACTTT.

The gene calls are TRBV2 and TRBJ2-3; 11 nucleotides line up with TRBD1. CDR3 length equals 15 residues. V lost 5 bases, J lost 3 bases, and 4 bases stayed unmatched. Germline CDR1 SNHLY, CDR2 FYNNEI. The CDR3 region has the DNA TGTGCCAGCAGTTGGGACAGGGGGAAGACAGATACGCAGTATTTT. It is translated as CASSWDRGKTDTQYF.

Here the CDR3 DNA reads TGTGCCAGCAGTGAACACCAGGACGGGGGGATCTCTGGAAACACCATATATTTT. As protein: CASSEHQDGGISGNTIYF. V gene TRBV6-1 combines with J gene TRBJ1-3; D might be TRBD1 (5 bases). CDR3 length equals 18 residues. The ends were cut back, 2 bases at V and 0 bases at J, with 17 bases in the middle. The germline V gene has CDR1 MNHNS and CDR2 SASEGT.

The J gene is TRBJ1-5, the V gene TRBV12-5; D is perhaps TRBD1 (6 bases). Deletions cut 0 bases from V and 10 bases from J, with 19 bases between. This CDR3 has 16 amino acids. Germline CDR1 reads LGHNT; CDR2 reads FRNRAP. Here the CDR3 DNA reads TGTGCTAGTGGTTTGGTCTCCGGACAGTTCATTTTTCCCCAGCATTTT. Translated: CASGLVSGQFIFPQHF. Filled out from reference TRBV12-5 and TRBJ1-5, the complete variable domain reads DARVTQTPRHKVTEMGQEVTMRCQPILGHNTVFWYRQTMMQGLELLAYFRNRAPLDDSGMPKDRFSAEMPDATLATLKIQPSEPRDSAVYFCASGLVSGQFIFPQHFGDGTRLSIL.

The chain uses TRBV12-3 or TRBV12-4 and TRBJ1-5; D remains ambiguous. Trimming stripped 3 bases from V and 7 bases from J, with 7 bases between. This CDR3 is 12 amino acids long. CDR3: CASSLAIQPQHF. CDR3 nucleotide sequence: TGTGCCAGCAGTTTGGCAATCCAGCCCCAGCATTTT.

This rearrangement joins TRBV19 to TRBJ2-1; 14 bases are a match to TRBD2. Germline loops: CDR1 LNHDA, CDR2 SQIVND (reference sequence). With V trimmed by 6 bases and J by 1 base, 5 bases remained unmatched. This CDR3 has 17 residues. The CDR3 DNA reads TGTGCCAGTAGGGGGACTAGCGGGGGAGTATCCTACAATGAGCAGTTCTTC. Translated, it gives CASRGTSGGVSYNEQFF.

J is TRBJ1-2 and V is TRBV7-9, with 7 bases matching TRBD1. Germline CDR1 is SEHNR and CDR2 is FQNEAQ (reference sequence). The CDR3 loop spans 12 amino acids. The ends lost 3 bases at V and 8 bases at J; junction bases unmatched: 3. The CDR3 protein is CASSFQGDGYTF. CDR3 bases: TGTGCCAGCAGCTTTCAGGGGGACGGCTACACCTTC.

V and J are TRBV19 and TRBJ1-1, with D hard to call. The V gene lost 1 base and the J gene lost 4 bases, with 10 bases spanning the gap. The germline V gene encodes CDR1 LNHDA and CDR2 SQIVND (reference sequence). The length of the CDR3 is 14 residues. The CDR3 bases are TGTGCCAGTAGTATAGCTACAGAATTCACTGAAGCTTTCTTT. Residues: CASSIATEFTEAFF.

The chain has TRBV29-1 and TRBJ2-7; 8 bases agree with TRBD1. Germline V gene data show CDR1 as SQVTM and CDR2 as ANQGSEA. The trim removed 6 bases at V and 5 bases at J, leaving 12 bases unmatched. The CDR3 is 14 amino acids. CDR3 nucleotide sequence: TGCAGCGTCGAGACGGACAGGGTGAACCACGAGCAGTACTTC. This sequence encodes CSVETDRVNHEQYF.

The V gene is TRBV6-2 or TRBV6-3, the J gene TRBJ1-3; D is uncertain. This CDR3 has 17 residues. V was trimmed by 6 bases and J by 0 bases, leaving 18 bases between them. The germline CDR1 and CDR2 sequences are MNHEY and SVGEGT. The CDR3 spells CASSLTLTPRSGNTIYF. The CDR3 DNA reads TGTGCCAGCAGCCTCACCCTGACTCCTCGCTCTGGAAACACCATATATTTT.

This chain connects TRBV10-3 to TRBJ2-2, with 10 bases lining up with TRBD1. The CDR3 totals 19 residues. Trimming cost V 3 bases and J 0 bases; bases outside gene matches: 10. Germline V gene sequence: CDR1 ENHRY, CDR2 SYGVKD. This chain's CDR3 is CAISDLSRGTGANTGELFF. CDR3 nucleotide sequence: TGTGCCATCAGTGATCTTTCGAGGGGGACAGGGGCGAACACCGGGGAGCTGTTTTTT.

This clone was recorded a few times. The chain joins TRBV18 to TRBJ2-2; no clear D. Germline values: CDR1 KGHSH, CDR2 LQKENI. With 3 bases removed from V and 5 bases from J, the gap between germline ends came to 16 bases. This CDR3 is 16 amino acids long. As DNA, the CDR3 is TGTGCCAGCTCACCCCGGCCCCCTGGAGCGACCGGGGAGCTGTTTTTT. This encodes CASSPRPPGATGELFF.

The gene calls are TRBV7-6 and TRBJ1-1; 9 bases match TRBD1. Germline CDR1 is SGHVS and CDR2 is FNYEAQ. The CDR3 spans 15 residues. J gave up 5 bases and V 3 bases, and 7 bases lay outside the gene matches. The DNA for the CDR3 is TGTGCCAGCAGCTTGTCACAGGGGGCTGAGACTGAAGCTTTCTTT. Encoded protein: CASSLSQGAETEAFF.

The gene calls are TRBV4-2 and TRBJ2-1; D ambiguous. Germline CDR1 is LGHNA and CDR2 is YNFKEQ. The CDR3 is 14 residues long. V lost 1 base to trimming and J lost 5 bases, with 9 bases between them. The CDR3 DNA follows: TGTGCCAGCAGCCAAGGTTCCCACAACAATGAGCAGTTCTTC. Translated, it gives CASSQGSHNNEQFF.

The CDR3: CASSLEGHGNQPQHF. DNA for the CDR3: TGCGCCAGCAGCTTGGAGGGACACGGCAATCAGCCCCAGCATTTT. The chain links TRBV5-1 to TRBJ1-5; TRBD1 is a possible D gene (6 bases). The CDR3 contains 15 residues. CDR1 and CDR2 (germline): SGHRS, YFSETQ. The germline V and J ends were trimmed by 0 bases and 2 bases, with 9 bases remaining between them.

The CDR3 loop is CASSSGQKAYEQYF. The CDR3 bases are TGTGCCAGCAGCTCGGGACAGAAGGCCTACGAGCAGTACTTC. J is TRBJ2-7 and V is TRBV7-6; 7 bases line up with TRBD1. The CDR3 runs to 14 residues. With 4 bases clipped from V and 2 bases from J, the junction kept 5 bases outside the gene matches. CDR1 SGHVS and CDR2 FNYEAQ come from the germline V gene.

The rearrangement joins TRBV5-1 to TRBJ2-6; unclear D gene. V was pared by 0 bases and J by 0 bases, with 10 bases between. The V gene's germline CDR1 is SGHRS and CDR2 YFSETQ. The length of the CDR3 is 17 residues. As DNA, the CDR3 is TGCGCCAGCAGCTTGGACCAGGCGTTCTCTGGGGCCAACGTCCTGACTTTC. This gives the protein CASSLDQAFSGANVLTF.

With respect to this clone: At one of its ends the junction is not consistent with the germline gene, which may arise from a read error. V usage is TRBV2 and J usage is TRBJ1-2; weak D call: TRBD1 (5 bases). Per germline, CDR1 SNHLY and CDR2 FYNNEI. The CDR3 loop spans 14 amino acids. CDR3 DNA sequence: TGTGCCAGCAGTGAACGGCGTCAGGGCTATGGCTACATCTTC. Amino acids: CASSERRQGYGYIF.

This chain connects TRBV11-2 to TRBJ2-3, with 14 bases aligning to TRBD2. There are 17 residues in the CDR3. The junction had 10 bases not matched to a gene; V was cut back by 8 bases and J by 3 bases. Germline V CDR1 and CDR2: SGHAT, FQNNGV. The CDR3 is CASERLAGGPRTDTQYF. In DNA form, the CDR3 reads TGTGCCAGCGAAAGACTAGCGGGGGGGCCTCGTACAGATACGCAGTATTTT.

The chain combines TRBV5-1 with TRBJ1-1; no clear D gene. V was pared by 0 bases and J by 5 bases, with 14 bases between. Germline loops: CDR1 SGHRS, CDR2 YFSETQ. The CDR3 length is 15 residues. The CDR3 here is CASSLDPGSGTEAFF. CDR3 in DNA: TGCGCCAGCAGCTTGGATCCGGGTTCTGGGACTGAAGCTTTCTTT.

This clone was detected once. This sequence joins TRBV9 and TRBJ2-3, with 7 bases identical to TRBD2. V was pared by 0 bases and J by 0 bases, with 4 bases of the junction left unmatched. The CDR3 runs to 16 residues. The V gene's germline CDR1 is SGDLS and CDR2 YYNGEE. CDR3 DNA: TGTGCCAGCAGCGTAGGGGCTAGCGGTAGCACAGATACGCAGTATTTT. It translates to CASSVGASGSTDTQYF. Supplemented by reference TRBV9 and TRBJ2-3, the full variable domain reads DSGVTQTPKHLITATGQRVTLRCSPRSGDLSVYWYQQSLDQGLQFLIQYYNGEERAKGNILERFSAQQFPDLHSELNLSSLELGDSALYFCASSVGASGSTDTQYFGPGTRLTVL.

V usage is TRBV13 and J usage is TRBJ2-2; 9 nucleotides agree with TRBD1. CDR1 and CDR2 from the germline V gene are PRHDT and FYEKMQ (reference sequence). The V and J ends lost 0 bases and 6 bases, in that order; junction bases with no gene match: 5. The CDR3 covers 16 residues. The CDR3 region is CASSLGLGDRAGELFF. As DNA, the CDR3 is TGTGCCAGCAGCTTAGGCCTGGGGGACAGGGCCGGGGAGCTGTTTTTT.

The rearrangement links TRBV18 to TRBJ1-2; weak D call: TRBD1 (6 bases). Trimming removed 1 base from V and 7 bases from J, with 13 bases in between. The CDR3 contains 14 residues. CDR1 is KGHSH and CDR2 is LQKENI in the germline V gene. The CDR3 loop reads CASSPRDMAGGYTF. CDR3 bases: TGTGCCAGCTCACCACGGGACATGGCGGGTGGCTACACCTTC.

This clone was observed a single time. V gene TRBV5-1 combines with J gene TRBJ2-7; TRBD1 matches 9 bases. This CDR3 is built from 13 residues. Germline CDR1 is SGHRS and CDR2 is YFSETQ. V dropped 4 bases and J dropped 5; count of bases not matched to a gene: 4. The CDR3 region is CASSRQGDDEQYF. CDR3 nucleotide sequence: TGCGCCAGCAGCCGACAGGGGGACGACGAGCAGTACTTC.